Detailed here is one T cell receptor (beta chain). Its antigen remains unknown. The data originate from a study of shared clonotypes between healthy human individuals. Every contributor of samples was a Caucasian grown-up residing in Nashville, Tennessee. Negatively enriched CD4+ T cells were divided by CD45RA into naive and memory. The study, taken as a whole, reports: The generation probabilities recorded for non-shared clonotypes fell below those of clonotypes shared by all four donors.

J lost 0 bases, V lost 6 bases, and 7 bases had no gene match. CDR1 MNHEY and CDR2 SVGAGI come from the germline V gene. The CDR3 has 15 residues. Here immunoSEQ multiplex PCR was the method, and the copy in TCRdb shows in-frame clones only, minus some. The data show about 2.4 million clones, approximately 94% seen once. Sequencing was performed on naive CD4+ T cells sorted from blood. Subset meaning: CD45RA+ positively selected. The sequence came from a man aged 18-30 years in good health. The chain combines TRBV6-5 with TRBJ1-1; 7 positions match TRBD1. CDR3 in amino acids: CASSPGTVMNTEAFF. Written as DNA, the CDR3 is TGTGCCAGCAGCCCCGGGACAGTCATGAACACTGAAGCTTTCTTT.